This TCR beta chain was observed in a study of cytomegalovirus exposure and HLA in healthy donors (dated by TCRdb to the late 2010s). As for the study more broadly: In an earlier analysis of around 540 of the donors, 250 to 350 Gb of sequence data and some 120 million unique TCR beta sequences from 180 million or so T cells were reported. About 280 gigabases of sequencing data and 78 million or so unique TCR sequences were included in an early release covering about 700 HLA-typed donors. The genetic ancestry cluster associated with self-reported Caucasian donors included 81% of the 398 genotyped donors. The aim of the study was to test whether cataloging public T cell receptors could identify signatures of past pathogen exposure. The study profiled the T cell repertoires of more than 500 subjects by immunosequencing and related them to cytomegalovirus serostatus. Besides the first cohort of hundreds of subjects, a separate validation cohort made up of over 100 different subjects was used. High-throughput TCR immunosequencing, statistical association of individual TCRs with disease status, and machine learning were combined to predict cytomegalovirus infection status. In a later analysis, previously published TCR beta repertoires from 550 to 700 donors were re-analyzed and high-resolution HLA genotyping was added so that TCR occurrence patterns could be studied. Rather than using new phenotypic data, the later analysis identified candidate immune exposures from TCR beta sequences and from how often those sequences occurred across donors. An earlier analysis of some 600 of the donors applied high-throughput TCR beta sequencing to assess whether each TCR beta V gene segment acted as functional or pseudogenic. Alongside the repertoire data, information on donor age, sex, ethnicity and CMV serostatus was compiled. A later genetic analysis used genome-wide SNP genotypes for about 65% of the roughly 670 donors, treating that subset as a discovery cohort. Every discovery cohort repertoire had been produced on one sequencing platform. Both class I and class II loci were covered by HLA typing, at four-digit resolution. Typing coverage differed by locus: A, B, C, DRB1 and DQB1 were typed in about 620-640 donors, DQA1 in about 560, DPA1 in around 610, and DPB1 in just under 490. Roughly five DR-DQ haplotypes were handled as single units for association and clustering because linkage in the cohort was strong. Across approximately 400 genotyped donors of the cohort, an average of approximately 220,000 unique TCR beta nucleotide sequences per donor were sequenced, and roughly a sixth of those sequences were non-productive. Broad study findings and their caveats: A few of the identified cytomegalovirus-associated TCR beta chains were confirmed in vitro to be specific for cytomegalovirus antigens. Correlated functional status among segregating V segments might be attributable to linkage disequilibrium, but an unknown experimental factor could not be ruled out. Assigning TCR associations to individual alleles was difficult when HLA alleles, especially DR and DQ, strongly co-occurred. In a later analysis, some 18,000 TCR beta sequences were associated with specific HLA alleles at a false discovery rate of 0.05. In a later analysis, TCR association rates were found to vary across HLA loci, with the most associated TCRs seen for DRB1 alleles and the fewest for HLA-C alleles. The cohort was sequenced for TCR beta chains only, and without alpha or paired-chain data the features that could be detected were limited. CMV serostatus was the only immune exposure information available for the cohort. According to a later analysis, most CMV-associated TCR beta chains appeared to be HLA-restricted, and the HLA associations seemed to be driven largely by CMV exposure. Some IMGT-functional V segments, including TRBV6-2 and TRBV6-3, could not be distinguished by the 87-base-pair reads and were therefore excluded. The study gave a list of about 150 TCR beta chains associated with cytomegalovirus. Some 16 rarely observed V segments, including chromosome 9 orphons, were excluded from the earlier analysis of about 610 of the donors because counts were too low. A further reported finding was that TCR beta sequences accurately predicted the HLA-A and HLA-B alleles for most subjects in the first cohort. It was suggested by the authors that the approach could potentially be generalized to other disease states and immunological phenotypes. A cluster of highly shared sequence variants was judged likely to be a technical artifact of the sequencing pipeline. V-gene and J-gene trimming of TCR beta chains was associated with a missense DCLRE1C variant in a later genetic analysis, and the association was replicated in an independent cohort. Most TCR sequences were seen in very few donors, while some public TCRs were found in many individuals. According to a later genetic analysis, donors in an Asian-associated ancestry cluster had fewer N-insertions in productive TCRs than the approximately 670-donor mean. A later analysis reported that several top co-occurrence clusters appeared linked to parvovirus B19, influenza, CMV and Epstein-Barr virus. Sequencing depth was assumed to be roughly uniform across donors in the presence/absence analyses, though that assumption may not hold. Because HLA typing was missing for some donors at each locus, association tests included only the typed subset. A later analysis found that HLA-associated TCR beta chains were more clonally expanded and had lower generation probabilities than equally common non-associated chains. In an earlier analysis of 587 of the donors, most TCR beta V segments appeared in productive rearrangements about 87% or about 30% of the time, broadly matching IMGT annotations. The classifier was reported to diagnose cytomegalovirus status with high specificity and sensitivity in both the original and validation cohorts.

The receptor library was made with the immunoSEQ multiplex PCR assay. For the multiplex PCR, a mixture combining 60 forward primers for TCR Vbeta segments and 13 reverse primers for TCR Jbeta segments was used. Amplification of the CDR3 region of rearranged TCR beta genes was performed with a multiplex PCR assay on genomic DNA. On the Illumina HiSeq System, the amplified TCR beta libraries were sequenced as 87-base-pair reads. Per the original workflow: A later analysis tallied tens of millions of unique TCR beta chains across the 666 repertoires, and approximately 12 million of those chains were shared by two or more donors. Raw reads were error-corrected and collapsed into unique sequences with a nearest-neighbor algorithm that merged closely related sequences to remove PCR and sequencing errors. To assign V, D and J gene segments, CDR3 sequences were aligned to IMGT reference sequences. Each retained sequence needed at least a six-nucleotide match to both a V gene segment and a J gene segment. A rearrangement was called productive if the CDR3 had no stop codons and remained in frame with V and J, and every other rearrangement was called non-productive. Following IMGT convention, CDR3 was defined as the stretch from the second conserved V-encoded cysteine to the conserved J-encoded phenylalanine. The earlier analysis of about 610 of the donors excluded any sequence lacking an unambiguous match to a single V gene segment. In an earlier analysis of about 590 of the donors, a V segment was called functional when productive rearrangements were above 56.7%, and segregating when the standard deviation between donors exceeded 5%. A statistical classification framework was developed to diagnose cytomegalovirus status using the catalog of TCR beta chain sequences. A later analysis assigned V and J genes by comparing TCR nucleotide sequences with IMGT/GENE-DB human TR gene sequences. Using the TCRdist pipeline, a later analysis assigned CDR3 sequences along with most-parsimonious VDJ recombination scenarios. In a later analysis, every TCR beta chain was defined by the combination of its CDR3 amino acid sequence and its V-gene family, and reads without a unique V-gene family were dropped. In a later analysis, 500 to 700 highly shared, low-generation-probability nucleotide sequences were removed to address suspected cross-contamination and a sequencing artifact. In a later analysis, a clonal expansion index for each public chain was calculated from normalized within-repertoire ranks of inferred template counts. Generation probabilities in a later analysis came from a VDJ recombination model fitted to out-of-frame rearrangements, and those results were checked against IGoR. Hypergeometric tests were used in a later analysis to score TCR-TCR, TCR-HLA and TCR-CMV co-occurrence, with a repertoire-size bias correction applied to the TCR pairs. False discovery rates were estimated in a later analysis by permuting HLA or CMV assignments 20 times. A later analysis grouped co-occurring TCRs with DBSCAN, adding TCRdist sequence similarity when clustering within HLA-allele-positive subsets. For co-occurrence clustering, repertoires with fewer than 30,000 or more than 120,000 public chains were excluded, along with four or five repertoires with anomalous nucleotide sharing. Drawn from immuneACCESS, this table holds only the in-frame rearrangements with V and J called that TCRdb kept. Clones are partly lost; checked studies trace under half to an unresolved V gene and leave the rest unexplained. D and trimming were read from the DNA, whereas the V and J calls and clone size are those reported in that table. This sample gives 160,000 or so clones in total; just over 70% of them show up just once. Clones ranked in the top ten supply roughly 2.5% of the sample.

The cohort was made up of approximately 670 healthy bone marrow donors. At the time of sampling, all cohort members were nominally healthy, though unrecorded immune exposures were likely present. CMV serostatus was recorded as positive for 250 to 300 and negative for 352 of the 666 cohort members, whereas no CMV serostatus was recorded for the donor in question. Every donor gave a peripheral blood sample, and the peripheral blood mononuclear cells from that sample were used for TCR beta sequencing. The Qiagen DNeasy Blood Extraction Kit was used to extract genomic DNA from the blood cell samples. V lost 4 bases and J lost 4 bases, and the count of bases not matched to a germline gene is 13. For CDR1 and CDR2, the germline V gene lists SGHDT and YYEEEE. Including cysteine and phenylalanine, the CDR3 has 17 amino acids. Just CDR3 DNA is preserved here, 51 bases in frame from base 1. Concerning this clone itself: What this receptor recognizes is not known. No base-level quality is on record; no much larger clone is a single base apart.

The sequenced material came from PBMCs. Recombination linked TRBV5-6 to TRBJ2-4; the central 8 bases match TRBD1. The TCR originated in a human donor in good health. The DNA sequence is TGTGCCAGCAGCCGACGGACAGGGTGGGACGAAAAAAACATTCAGTACTTC. This gives the protein CASSRRTGWDEKNIQYF.